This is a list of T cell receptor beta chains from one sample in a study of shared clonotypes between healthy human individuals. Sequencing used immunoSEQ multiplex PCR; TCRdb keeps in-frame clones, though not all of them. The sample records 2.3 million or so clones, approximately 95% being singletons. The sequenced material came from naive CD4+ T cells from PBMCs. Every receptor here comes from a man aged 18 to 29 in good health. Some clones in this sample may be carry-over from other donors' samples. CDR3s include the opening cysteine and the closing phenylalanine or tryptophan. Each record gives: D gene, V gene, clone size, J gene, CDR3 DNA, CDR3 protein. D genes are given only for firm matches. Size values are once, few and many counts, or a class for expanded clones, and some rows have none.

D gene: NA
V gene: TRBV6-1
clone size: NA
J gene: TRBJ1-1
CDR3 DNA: TGTGCCAGCAGTGAAGGCAGGGCTACGGACACTGAAGCTTTCTTT
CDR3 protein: CASSEGRATDTEAFF

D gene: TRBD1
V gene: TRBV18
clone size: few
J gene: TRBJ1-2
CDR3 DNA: TGTGCCAGCTCACCACAGACAGGGGTGAACTATGGCTACACCTTC
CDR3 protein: CASSPQTGVNYGYTF

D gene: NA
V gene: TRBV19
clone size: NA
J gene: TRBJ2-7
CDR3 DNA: TGTGCCAGTAGAGAGGGCTACCCCAACTACGAGCAGTACTTC
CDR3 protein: CASREGYPNYEQYF

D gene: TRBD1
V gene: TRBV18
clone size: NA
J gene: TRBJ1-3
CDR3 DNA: TGTGCCAGCTCACCACGTTCGAAACGGACAGGGGGCGATAGTAGTACTGGAAACACCATATATTTT
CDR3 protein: CASSPRSKRTGGDSSTGNTIYF

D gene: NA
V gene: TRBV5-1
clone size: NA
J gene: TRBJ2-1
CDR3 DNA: TGCGCCAGCGGAGAGAGGGTCGATGAGCAGTTCTTC
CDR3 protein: CASGERVDEQFF

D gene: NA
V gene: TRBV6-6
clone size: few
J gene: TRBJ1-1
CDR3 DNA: TGTGCCAGCAGTTACGAGGTTACTGAAGCTTTCTTT
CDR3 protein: CASSYEVTEAFF

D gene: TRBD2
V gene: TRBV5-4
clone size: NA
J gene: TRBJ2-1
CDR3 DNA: TGTGCCAGCAGCTCAGCGGGAGGGGCGGATGAGCAGTTCTTC
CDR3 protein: CASSSAGGADEQFF

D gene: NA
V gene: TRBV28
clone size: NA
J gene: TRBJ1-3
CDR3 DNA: TGTGCCAGCATCGACGCCCGATCTGGAAACACCATATATTTT
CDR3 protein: CASIDARSGNTIYF

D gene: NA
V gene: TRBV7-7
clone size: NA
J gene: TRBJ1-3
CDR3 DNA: TGTGCCATCTCACGGGGTGTTGGAAACACCATATATTTT
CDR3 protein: CAISRGVGNTIYF

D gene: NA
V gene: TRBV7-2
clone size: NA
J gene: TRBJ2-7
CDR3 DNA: TGTGCCAGCAGCGAAGACAGAATAAACTCCTACGAGCAGTACTTC
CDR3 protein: CASSEDRINSYEQYF

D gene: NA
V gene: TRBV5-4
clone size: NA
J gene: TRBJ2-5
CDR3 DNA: TGTGCCAGCAGCCCTGGACCGATTGAGATCCAAGAGACCCAGTACTTC
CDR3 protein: CASSPGPIEIQETQYF

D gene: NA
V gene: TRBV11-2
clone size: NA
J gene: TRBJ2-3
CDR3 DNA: TGTGCCAGCAGGAGGGTGCCGGTCCTGGGCACAGATACGCAGTATTTT
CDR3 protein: CASRRVPVLGTDTQYF

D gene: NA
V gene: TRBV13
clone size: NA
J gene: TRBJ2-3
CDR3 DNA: TGTGCCAGCGGGGGCGGGAGTGAGACAGATACGCAGTATTTT
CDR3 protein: CASGGGSETDTQYF

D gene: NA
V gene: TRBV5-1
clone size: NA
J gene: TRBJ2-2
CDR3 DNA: TGCGCCAGCAGCCCACGGCAGAGCACCGGGGAGCTGTTTTTT
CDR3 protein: CASSPRQSTGELFF

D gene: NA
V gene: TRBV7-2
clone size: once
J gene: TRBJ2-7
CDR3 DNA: TGTGCCAGCAGCACCAAGCGGAGGAGCTCCTACGAGCAGTACTTC
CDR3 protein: CASSTKRRSSYEQYF

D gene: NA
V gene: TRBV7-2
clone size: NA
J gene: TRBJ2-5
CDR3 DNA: TGTGCCAGCAGCCAGGCGGGGGCGGAAGGTCAAGAGACCCAGTACTTC
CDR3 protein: CASSQAGAEGQETQYF

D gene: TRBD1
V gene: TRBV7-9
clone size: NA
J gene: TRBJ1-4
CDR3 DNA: TGTGCCAGCAGCTTGGGGGACAGTGGTACTAATGAAAAACTGTTTTTT
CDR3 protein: CASSLGDSGTNEKLFF

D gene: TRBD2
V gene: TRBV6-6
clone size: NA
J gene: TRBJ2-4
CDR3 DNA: TGTGCCAGCGGCGGGACTAACAAAAACATTCAGTACTTC
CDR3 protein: CASGGTNKNIQYF

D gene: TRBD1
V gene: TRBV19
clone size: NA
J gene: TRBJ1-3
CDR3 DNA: TGTGCCAGTACCCTGGGACAGGGGGCGCCAGGAAACACCATATATTTT
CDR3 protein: CASTLGQGAPGNTIYF

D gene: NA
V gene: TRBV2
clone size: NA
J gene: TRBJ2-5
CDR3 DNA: TGTGCCAGCAGTGTCCTCAGGGGGGGATTGGAGACCCAGTACTTC
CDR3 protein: CASSVLRGGLETQYF

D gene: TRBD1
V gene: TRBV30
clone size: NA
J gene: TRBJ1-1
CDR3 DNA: TGTGCCGGGACAGCTAACACTGAAGCTTTCTTT
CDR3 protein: CAGTANTEAFF

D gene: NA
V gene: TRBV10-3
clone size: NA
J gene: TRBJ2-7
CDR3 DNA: TGTGCCATCAGCGTTGACAGGCTCGGCGAGCAGTACTTC
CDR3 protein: CAISVDRLGEQYF

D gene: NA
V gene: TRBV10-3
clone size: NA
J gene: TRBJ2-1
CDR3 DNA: TGTGCCATCCGTGGACCCTATTACGGTGAGCAGTTCTTC
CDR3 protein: CAIRGPYYGEQFF

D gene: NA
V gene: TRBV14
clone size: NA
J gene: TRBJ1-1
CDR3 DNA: TGTGCCAGCAGCCGACAGCGGACCTATGAAGCTTTCTTT
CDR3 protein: CASSRQRTYEAFF

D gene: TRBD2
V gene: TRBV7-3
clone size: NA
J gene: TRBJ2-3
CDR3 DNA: TGTGCCAGCAGCCTGCAAGCGGGGGACACAGATACGCAGTATTTT
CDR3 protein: CASSLQAGDTDTQYF

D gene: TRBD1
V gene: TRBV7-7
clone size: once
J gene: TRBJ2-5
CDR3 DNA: TGTGCCAGCAGCAGACAGGGGGAGACCCAGTACTTC
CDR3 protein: CASSRQGETQYF

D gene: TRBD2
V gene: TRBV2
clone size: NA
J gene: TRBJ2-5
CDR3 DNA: TGTGCCAGCAGTGTGGGAGGGATAGGAGAGACCCAGTACTTC
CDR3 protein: CASSVGGIGETQYF

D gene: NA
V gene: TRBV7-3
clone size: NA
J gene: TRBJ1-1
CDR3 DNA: TGTGCCAGCAGTCCCACCCCCAGGGCTGGGACTGAAGCTTTCTTT
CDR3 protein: CASSPTPRAGTEAFF

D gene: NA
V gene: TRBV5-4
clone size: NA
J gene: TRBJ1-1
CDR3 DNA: TGTGCCAGCAGCACCCAGGCCATGAACACTGAAGCTTTCTTT
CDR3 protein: CASSTQAMNTEAFF

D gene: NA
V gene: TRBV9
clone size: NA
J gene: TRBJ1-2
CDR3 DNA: TGTGCCAGCAGCGTAGGGGGTTCAGGGTATAACTATGGCTACACCTTC
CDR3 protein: CASSVGGSGYNYGYTF

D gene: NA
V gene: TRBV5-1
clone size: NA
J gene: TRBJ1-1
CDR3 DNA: TGCGCCAGCAGCTCGGGAGGGACCCAGGATCCCGGCACTGAAGCTTTCTTT
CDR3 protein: CASSSGGTQDPGTEAFF

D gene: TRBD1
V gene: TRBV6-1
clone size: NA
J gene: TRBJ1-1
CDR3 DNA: TGTGCCAGCAGATTCCGGGACAGGGTCACTGAAGCTTTCTTT
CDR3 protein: CASRFRDRVTEAFF

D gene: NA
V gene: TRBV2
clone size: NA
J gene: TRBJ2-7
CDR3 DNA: TGTGCCAGCACGACGACAGTAGTCTCCTACGAGCAGTACTTC
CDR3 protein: CASTTTVVSYEQYF

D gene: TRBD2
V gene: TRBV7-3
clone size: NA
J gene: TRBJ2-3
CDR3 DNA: TGTGCCAGCAGCTTAACCCGTAGCGGGCGGGGAGATACGCAGTATTTT
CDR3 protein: CASSLTRSGRGDTQYF

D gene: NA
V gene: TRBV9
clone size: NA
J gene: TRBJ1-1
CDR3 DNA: TGTGCCAGCAGCGTAGAGAGCTACACTGAAGCTTTCTTT
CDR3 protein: CASSVESYTEAFF

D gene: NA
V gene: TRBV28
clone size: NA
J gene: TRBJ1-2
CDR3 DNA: TGTGCCAGCAGTTTAGGGGGTGTAAACTATGGCTACACCTTC
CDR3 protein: CASSLGGVNYGYTF

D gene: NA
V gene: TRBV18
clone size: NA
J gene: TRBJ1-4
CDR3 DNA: TGTGCCAGCTCACCTGTTCTGGGCGAAAAACTGTTTTTT
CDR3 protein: CASSPVLGEKLFF

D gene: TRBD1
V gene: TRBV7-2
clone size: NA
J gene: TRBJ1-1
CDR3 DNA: TGTGCCAGCAGCTTAGGGAGGGTGCGACAGGGGTCTGAAGCTTTCTTT
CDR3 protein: CASSLGRVRQGSEAFF

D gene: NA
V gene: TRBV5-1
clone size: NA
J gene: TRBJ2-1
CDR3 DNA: TGCGCCAGCAGCTTGTTTGAGGGGCCGCTATACAATGAGCAGTTCTTC
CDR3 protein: CASSLFEGPLYNEQFF

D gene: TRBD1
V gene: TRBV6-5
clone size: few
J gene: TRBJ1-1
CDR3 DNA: TGTGCCAGCAGTTACTCTACAGGGGACACTGAAGCTTTCTTT
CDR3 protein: CASSYSTGDTEAFF

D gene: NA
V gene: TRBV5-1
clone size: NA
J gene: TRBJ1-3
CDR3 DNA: TGCGCCAGCAGCTCAGGGGATTCCGGAAACACCATATATTTT
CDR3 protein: CASSSGDSGNTIYF

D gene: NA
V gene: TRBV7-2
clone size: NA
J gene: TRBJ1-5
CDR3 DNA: TGTGCCAGCAGCTTAGGTATGGCGGCACTTAATCAGCCCCAGCATTTT
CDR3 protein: CASSLGMAALNQPQHF

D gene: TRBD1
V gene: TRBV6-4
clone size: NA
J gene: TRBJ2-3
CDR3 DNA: TGTGCCAGCAACCAGACAGGGATCACAGATACGCAGTATTTT
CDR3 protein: CASNQTGITDTQYF

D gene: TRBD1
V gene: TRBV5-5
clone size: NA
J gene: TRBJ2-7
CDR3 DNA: TGTGCCAGCAGCCGGGACAGCGGCTACGAGCAGTACTTC
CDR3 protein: CASSRDSGYEQYF

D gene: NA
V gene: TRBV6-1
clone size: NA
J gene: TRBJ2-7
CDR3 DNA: TGTGCCAGCAGTGAAATAAAGGGCTACGAGCAGTACTTC
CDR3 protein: CASSEIKGYEQYF

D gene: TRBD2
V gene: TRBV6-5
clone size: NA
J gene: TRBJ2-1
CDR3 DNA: TGTGCCAGCAGTTACTCCGACGGGAGGGCCCACAATGAGCAGTTCTTC
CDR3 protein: CASSYSDGRAHNEQFF

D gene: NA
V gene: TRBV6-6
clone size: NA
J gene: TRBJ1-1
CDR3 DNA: TGTGCCAGCACAGTAGACCAGGGTTACACTGAAGCTTTCTTT
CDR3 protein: CASTVDQGYTEAFF

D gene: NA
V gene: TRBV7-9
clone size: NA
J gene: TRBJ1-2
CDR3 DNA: TGTGCCAGCAGCTTAGGCCGAGAGATTGATTATGGCTACACCTTC
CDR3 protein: CASSLGREIDYGYTF

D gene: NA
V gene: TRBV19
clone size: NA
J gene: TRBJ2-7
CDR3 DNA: TGTGCCAGTAGTCCCCGGGTCCCACCCGGCGAGCAGTACTTC
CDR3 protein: CASSPRVPPGEQYF

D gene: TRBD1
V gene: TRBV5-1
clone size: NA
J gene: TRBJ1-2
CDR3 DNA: TGCGCCAGCAGCTCCGGACAGGCTAACTATGGCTACACCTTC
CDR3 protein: CASSSGQANYGYTF

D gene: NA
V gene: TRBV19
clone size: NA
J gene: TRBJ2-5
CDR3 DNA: TGTGCCAGTTCGGGCCGGTCCAGCGAGACCCAGTACTTC
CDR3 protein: CASSGRSSETQYF

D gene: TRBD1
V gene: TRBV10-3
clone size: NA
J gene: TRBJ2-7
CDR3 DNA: TGTGCCATCGGGGGACAGTACTCCTACGAGCAGTACTTC
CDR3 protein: CAIGGQYSYEQYF

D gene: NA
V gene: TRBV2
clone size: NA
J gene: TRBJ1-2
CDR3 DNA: TGTGCCAGCAGTGAATCGGCAGTCCCCTTCTATGGCTACACCTTC
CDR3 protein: CASSESAVPFYGYTF

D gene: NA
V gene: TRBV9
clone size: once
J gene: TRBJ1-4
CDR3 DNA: TGTGCCAGCAGCTTCGGTCCGAGGGATGAAAAACTGTTTTTT
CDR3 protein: CASSFGPRDEKLFF

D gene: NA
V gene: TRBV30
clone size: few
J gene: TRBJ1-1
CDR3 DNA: TGTGCCTGGATGGAGGGTGGGAACACTGAAGCTTTCTTT
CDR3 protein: CAWMEGGNTEAFF

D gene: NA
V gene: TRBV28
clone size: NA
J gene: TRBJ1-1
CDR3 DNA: TGTGCCAGCAGTCCCCCACAGGGAAGGAACACTGAAGCTTTCTTT
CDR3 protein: CASSPPQGRNTEAFF